This T cell receptor (beta chain) was sequenced during a study of blood T cells in healthy people across ages. Alongside a J-beta primer mix, a sample-barcoded 5' primer served in a second PCR lasting about 7 to 12 cycles. TCRdb analysed the 5' RACE reads with MiXCR anew, one entry per CDR3 protein. This table holds more than 600,000 distinct CDR3 sequences, 20% to 25% found once. CDR3 length: 15 amino acids. J lost 11 bases, V lost 0 bases, and 10 bases had no gene match. The germline V gene encodes CDR1 LGHNA and CDR2 YNFKEQ. Study-wide findings and caveats: Since the PBMCs were unsorted, naive and antigen-experienced cells could not be conclusively compared.

Caucasian individuals from Russia who were healthy and aged about 6 to 95 acted as donors. This clonotype was seen a few times. Antigen unknown. The data were also submitted as part of a second study, on T cells of mothers and their children.

The J gene is TRBJ2-1, the V gene TRBV4-2, with 7 bases that match TRBD2. Sequenced material: blood. The source is a boy aged 5-17 years in good health. CDR3 sequence: CASSQEPGLAVKQFF. The CDR3 DNA sequence: TGTGCCAGCAGCCAAGAACCGGGGCTAGCGGTAAAGCAGTTCTTC.